This T cell receptor (beta chain) was sequenced during a study of OX40 agonist ivuxolimab in advanced cancers. Study summary: Patient treatment consisted of intravenous ivuxolimab administration every 2 weeks at 0.01 to 10 mg/kg. General study findings and limits: Normalized expansion of T-cell clones was also low for some nonresponders.

The V segment lost 0 bases and the J segment 4 bases; nucleotides outside the gene matches: 6. This CDR3 region has 15 residues. From germline, CDR1 is SGHRS and CDR2 YFSETQ. As to this clone: The target antigen is unknown.

The investigators sampled blood at baseline, at cycle 4 day 1, and at cycle 7 day 1. Repertoires were generated with immunoSEQ multiplex PCR, while TCRdb's copy carries only in-frame clones and drops some. The table has 100,000 or so clones, 86% seen once; the top ten hold about 1.9%. The chain carries TRBV5-1 and TRBJ2-5; 7 nucleotides agree with TRBD2. This receptor was identified in an adult with an advanced solid tumor such as melanoma, head and neck, liver or kidney cancer. Here the sequenced sample was CD4+ or CD8+ T cells sorted from blood, taken in a trial of the OX40 agonist ivuxolimab. CDR3 DNA sequence: TGCGCCAGCAGCTTGGGACTAGCAGTTTCAGAGACCCAGTACTTC. Protein product: CASSLGLAVSETQYF.